Presented here are 12 T cell receptor beta chains from one specimen sequenced in a study of glioma-infiltrating T cells after dendritic cell vaccination. Time point indicated: after dendritic cell vaccination, including at tumor progression/relapse. Clones were read by immunoSEQ multiplex PCR, and TCRdb kept only the in-frame ones, dropping some. This table has tens of thousands of clones, about 85% appearing once. The source was blood, collected after dendritic cell vaccination. These receptors were taken from a human donor with glioblastoma.

The chain employs TRBV28 and TRBJ1-2; D not certain. Looked up from germline, CDR1 is MDHEN and CDR2 is SYDVKM. The CDR3 sequence is 11 residues long. Trimming shortened V by 6 bases and J by 0 bases, and 2 bases separated the two germline ends. CDR3 DNA: TGTGCCAGCAGCTCTAACTATGGCTACACCTTC. It encodes CASSSNYGYTF.

The chain uses TRBV9 and TRBJ2-7, with 8 bases fitting TRBD2. CDR1 is SGDLS and CDR2 is YYNGEE in the germline V gene. The CDR3 contains 15 residues. The V segment lost 0 bases and the J segment 4 bases; nucleotides outside the gene matches: 6. In DNA form, the CDR3 reads TGTGCCAGCAGCGTAGCGATTAGCGGGGCGTACGAGCAGTACTTC. Amino acid sequence: CASSVAISGAYEQYF. The full variable domain, in which reference TRBV9 and TRBJ2-7 provide the parts outside the CDR3, is DSGVTQTPKHLITATGQRVTLRCSPRSGDLSVYWYQQSLDQGLQFLIQYYNGEERAKGNILERFSAQQFPDLHSELNLSSLELGDSALYFCASSVAISGAYEQYFGPGTRLTVT.

V gene TRBV11-3 combines with J gene TRBJ1-2; 7 nucleotides agree with TRBD1. The CDR3 contains 13 residues. Germline V gene sequence: CDR1 SGHNT, CDR2 YENEEA. V was clipped by 5 bases and J by 6 bases; unmatched bases: 6. As DNA, the CDR3 is TGTGCCAGCAGCAAGACAGGGCAAGATGGCTACACCTTC. Translated, it gives CASSKTGQDGYTF.

This sequence joins TRBV6-5 and TRBJ1-5; 7 nucleotides match TRBD1. Germline values: CDR1 MNHEY, CDR2 SVGAGI. The CDR3 contains 14 residues. The V and J ends lost 3 bases and 7 bases, in that order; junction bases with no gene match: 6. The CDR3 sequence: CASSYYRGGQPQHF. The DNA of the CDR3 is TGTGCCAGCAGTTATTACAGGGGTGGGCAGCCCCAGCATTTT.

This chain joins TRBV4-1 and TRBJ1-2; D is undetermined. Germline V gene sequence: CDR1 MGHRA, CDR2 YSYEKL. This CDR3 comprises 13 residues. V dropped 1 base and J dropped 1 base, with 4 bases sitting between them. The CDR3 here is CASSQANNYGYTF. The CDR3 bases are TGCGCCAGCAGCCAAGCAAATAACTATGGCTACACCTTC.

This clone was recorded only once. The gene calls are TRBV5-5 and TRBJ2-1; D is uncertain. The CDR3 loop spans 16 amino acids. Per the germline V gene, CDR1 is SGHKS and CDR2 is YYEKEE (reference sequence). V lost 0 bases and J lost 0, with 10 bases in between. CDR3 nucleotides: TGTGCCAGCAGCTTGGAACCTACTCGCTCCTACAATGAGCAGTTCTTC. Translated, it gives CASSLEPTRSYNEQFF.

The chain links TRBV9 to TRBJ2-5, with TRBD2 matching over 15 bases. Germline CDR1 is SGDLS and CDR2 is YYNGEE. There are 17 residues in the CDR3. Losses at the gene ends were 3 bases for V and 2 bases for J; bases not matched to a gene: 5. CDR3 DNA: TGTGCCAGCAGCGCCGGGACTAGCGGGGGGCTACAAGAGACCCAGTACTTC. Translation: CASSAGTSGGLQETQYF. Full variable domain (outside the CDR3, taken from reference TRBV9 and TRBJ2-5): DSGVTQTPKHLITATGQRVTLRCSPRSGDLSVYWYQQSLDQGLQFLIQYYNGEERAKGNILERFSAQQFPDLHSELNLSSLELGDSALYFCASSAGTSGGLQETQYFGPGTRLLVL.

The rearrangement joins TRBV7-2 to TRBJ2-3, with 7 bases lining up with TRBD1. J gave up 1 base and V 2 bases, and 0 bases lay outside the gene matches. Germline-derived CDR1 and CDR2 are SGHTA and FQGNSA. The CDR3 has 14 amino acids. DNA of the CDR3: TGTGCCAGCAGCTTAACAGGGGGCACAGATACGCAGTATTTT. Amino acid sequence: CASSLTGGTDTQYF.

The V call is TRBV4-3, the J call TRBJ2-4; TRBD2 matches 11 bases. CDR1 is LGHNA, CDR2 YSLEER, per germline. This CDR3 region has 20 residues. The V gene end was trimmed by 1 base and the J gene end by 3 bases; junction bases not matched to a gene: 14. The CDR3 nucleotides read TGCGCCAGCAGCCAAGCCTATGCGGTAGCGGGGGGGTGGGGCAAAAACATTCAGTACTTC. It is translated as CASSQAYAVAGGWGKNIQYF.

Points on this clone: Other DNA sequences in this sample translate to the same CDR3. The chain employs TRBV7-8 and TRBJ2-7; D is possibly TRBD2 (6 bases). CDR3 length: 12 amino acids. Trimming stripped 5 bases from V and 10 bases from J, with 15 bases between. CDR1 is SGHVS, CDR2 FQNEAQ, per germline. In nucleotides, the CDR3 is TGTGCCAGCAGCCTGCGGGGAGGCGGACAGTACTTC. Amino acids: CASSLRGGGQYF.

This clone has only one observation. Additional DNA sequences in this sample encode the identical CDR3. V is TRBV7-3 and J is TRBJ1-2; TRBD1 agrees at 7 bases. V shed 1 base, J shed 8 bases, and the junction held 4 bases outside the gene matches. The V gene's germline CDR1 is SGHTA and CDR2 FQGTGA. CDR3 size: 13 residues. The CDR3 protein is CASSLRQGGGYTF. Here the CDR3 DNA reads TGTGCCAGCAGCTTAAGACAGGGCGGGGGCTACACCTTC.

This clone was observed a handful of times. The chain employs TRBV18 and TRBJ2-7, with TRBD2 matching 10 bases. The CDR3 runs to 15 residues. V shed 2 bases and J 3 bases; nucleotides not matched to a gene: 4. Germline CDR1 is KGHSH and CDR2 is LQKENI. As DNA, the CDR3 is TGTGCCAGCTCACCAACGGGACTAGCGATCTACGAGCAGTACTTC. Its translation is CASSPTGLAIYEQYF.